The present TCR beta chain was sequenced within a study of shared clonotypes between healthy human individuals. Whole-study results and caveats: In contrast to clonotypes shared by all four donors, non-shared clonotypes had lower generation probabilities.

This clone was seen only a few times. Antigen: not known. Repertoires were generated with immunoSEQ multiplex PCR, while TCRdb's copy carries only in-frame clones and drops some. Of a few hundred thousand clones listed, 60% to 80% are singletons. With V trimmed by 3 bases and J by 4 bases, 3 bases remained unmatched. The CDR3 loop spans 15 amino acids. Looked up from germline, CDR1 is SGHAT and CDR2 is FQDESV (reference sequence). Sequenced: memory CD4+ T cells sorted from blood. Regarding subset: CD45RA-negative fraction. This clonotype originated in a man aged 30-40 years in good health. This rearrangement joins TRBV11-1 to TRBJ2-7, with 13 positions matching TRBD2. The CDR3 region is CASSFGLAGDYEQYF. DNA of the CDR3: TGTGCCAGCAGCTTTGGACTAGCGGGAGATTACGAGCAGTACTTC.